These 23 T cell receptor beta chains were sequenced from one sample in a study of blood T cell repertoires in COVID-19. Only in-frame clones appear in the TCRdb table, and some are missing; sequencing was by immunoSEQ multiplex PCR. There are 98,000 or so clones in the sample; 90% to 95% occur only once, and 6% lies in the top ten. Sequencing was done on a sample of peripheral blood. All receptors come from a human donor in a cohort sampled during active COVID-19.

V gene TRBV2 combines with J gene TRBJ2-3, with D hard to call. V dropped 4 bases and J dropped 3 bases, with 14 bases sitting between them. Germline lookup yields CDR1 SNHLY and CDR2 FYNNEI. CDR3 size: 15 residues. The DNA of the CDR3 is TGTGCCAGCAGTGGAACCGCTATTGGTACAGATACGCAGTATTTT. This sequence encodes CASSGTAIGTDTQYF.

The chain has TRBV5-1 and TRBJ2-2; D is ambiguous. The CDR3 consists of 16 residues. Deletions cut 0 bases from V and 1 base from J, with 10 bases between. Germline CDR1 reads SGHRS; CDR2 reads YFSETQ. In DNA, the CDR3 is TGCGCCAGCAGCTTGGCGGCTAGTGTGAACACCGGGGAGCTGTTTTTT. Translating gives CASSLAASVNTGELFF. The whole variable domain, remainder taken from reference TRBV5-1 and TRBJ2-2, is KAGVTQTPRYLIKTRGQQVTLSCSPISGHRSVSWYQQTPGQGLQFLFEYFSETQRNKGNFPGRFSGRQFSNSRSEMNVSTLELGDSALYLCASSLAASVNTGELFFGEGSRLTVL.

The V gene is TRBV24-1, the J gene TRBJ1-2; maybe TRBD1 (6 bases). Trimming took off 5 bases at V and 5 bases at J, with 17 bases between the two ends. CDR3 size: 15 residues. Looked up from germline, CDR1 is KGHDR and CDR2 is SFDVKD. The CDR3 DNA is TGTGCCACCAGTGGTGTGGTAACAGGGACGTATGGCTACACCTTC. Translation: CATSGVVTGTYGYTF.

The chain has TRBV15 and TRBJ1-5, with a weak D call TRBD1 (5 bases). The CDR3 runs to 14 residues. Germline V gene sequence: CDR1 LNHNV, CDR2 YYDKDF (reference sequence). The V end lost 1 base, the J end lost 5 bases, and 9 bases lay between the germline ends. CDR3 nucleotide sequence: TGTGCCACCAGCAGAGCGACAGCTTATCAGCCCCAGCATTTT. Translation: CATSRATAYQPQHF.

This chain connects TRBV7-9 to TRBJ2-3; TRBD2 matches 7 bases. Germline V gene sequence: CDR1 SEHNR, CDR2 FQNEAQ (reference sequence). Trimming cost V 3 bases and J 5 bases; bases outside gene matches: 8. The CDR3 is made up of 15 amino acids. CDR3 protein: CASSFAGEVVDTQYF. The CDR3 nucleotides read TGTGCCAGCAGCTTTGCGGGAGAGGTCGTAGATACGCAGTATTTT.

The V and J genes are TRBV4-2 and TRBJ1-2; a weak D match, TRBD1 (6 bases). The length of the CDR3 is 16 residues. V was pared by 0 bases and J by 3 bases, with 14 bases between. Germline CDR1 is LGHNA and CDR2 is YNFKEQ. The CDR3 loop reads CASSQDGSRGDYGYTF. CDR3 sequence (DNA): TGTGCCAGCAGCCAAGATGGCTCCAGGGGCGACTATGGCTACACCTTC.

CDR3 bases: TGTGCCAGCAGCTTAGTGGGGGGACAGCTCTACGAGCAGTACTTC. As protein: CASSLVGGQLYEQYF. The V call is TRBV7-8, the J call TRBJ2-7; D might be TRBD1 (7 bases). Trimming removed 1 base from V and 3 bases from J, with 13 bases in between. This CDR3 spans 15 amino acids. Germline V gene lookup returns CDR1 SGHVS and CDR2 FQNEAQ. Based on the CDR3 plus reference TRBV7-8 and TRBJ2-7, the full variable domain is GAGVSQSPRYKVAKRGQDVALRCDPISGHVSLFWYQQALGQGPEFLTYFQNEAQLDKSGLPSDRFFAERPEGSVSTLKIQRTQQEDSAVYLCASSLVGGQLYEQYFGPGTRLTVT.

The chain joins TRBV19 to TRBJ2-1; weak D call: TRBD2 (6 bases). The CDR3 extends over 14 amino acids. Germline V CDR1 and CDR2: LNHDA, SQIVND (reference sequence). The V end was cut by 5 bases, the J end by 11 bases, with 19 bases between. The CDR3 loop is CASSRDLSGTQQFF. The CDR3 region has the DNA TGTGCCAGTAGTCGGGATCTTAGCGGCACCCAGCAGTTCTTC.

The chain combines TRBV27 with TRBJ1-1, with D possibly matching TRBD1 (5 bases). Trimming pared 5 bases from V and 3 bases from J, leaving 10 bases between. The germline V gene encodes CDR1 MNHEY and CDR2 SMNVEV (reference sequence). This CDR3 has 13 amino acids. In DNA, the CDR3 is TGTGCCAGCAGTCGACAGAGTTACACTGAAGCTTTCTTT. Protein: CASSRQSYTEAFF.

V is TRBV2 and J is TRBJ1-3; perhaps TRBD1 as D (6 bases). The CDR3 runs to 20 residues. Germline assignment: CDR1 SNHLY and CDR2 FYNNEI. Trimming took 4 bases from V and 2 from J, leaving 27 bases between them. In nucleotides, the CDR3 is TGTGCCAGCAGTGTAATACCATCCGGGTCTAACAGGGACCCTGGAAACACCATATATTTT. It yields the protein CASSVIPSGSNRDPGNTIYF.

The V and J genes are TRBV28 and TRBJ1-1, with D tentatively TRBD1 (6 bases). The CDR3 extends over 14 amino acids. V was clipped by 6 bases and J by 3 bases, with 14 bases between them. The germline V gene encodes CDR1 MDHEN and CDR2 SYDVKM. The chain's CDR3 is CASSSLHRDTEAFF. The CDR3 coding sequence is TGTGCCAGCAGCTCTCTACACAGGGACACTGAAGCTTTCTTT.

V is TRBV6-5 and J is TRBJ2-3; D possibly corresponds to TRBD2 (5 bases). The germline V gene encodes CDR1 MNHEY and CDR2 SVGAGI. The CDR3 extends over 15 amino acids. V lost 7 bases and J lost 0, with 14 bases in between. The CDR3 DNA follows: TGTGCCAGCATGTTGAGGGCGTGGAGCACAGATACGCAGTATTTT. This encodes CASMLRAWSTDTQYF.

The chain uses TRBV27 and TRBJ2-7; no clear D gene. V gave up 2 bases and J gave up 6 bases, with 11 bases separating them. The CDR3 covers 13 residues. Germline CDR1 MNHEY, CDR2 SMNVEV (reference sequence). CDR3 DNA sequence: TGTGCCAGCAGTTTAGCGAGAACCACCGAGCAGTACTTC. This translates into CASSLARTTEQYF.

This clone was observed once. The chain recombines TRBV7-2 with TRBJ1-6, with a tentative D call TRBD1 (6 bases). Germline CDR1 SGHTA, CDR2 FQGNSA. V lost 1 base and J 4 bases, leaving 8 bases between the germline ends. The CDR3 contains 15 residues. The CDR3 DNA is TGTGCCAGCAGCTTAGTCACAGGGTATAATTCACCCCTCCACTTT. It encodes CASSLVTGYNSPLHF.

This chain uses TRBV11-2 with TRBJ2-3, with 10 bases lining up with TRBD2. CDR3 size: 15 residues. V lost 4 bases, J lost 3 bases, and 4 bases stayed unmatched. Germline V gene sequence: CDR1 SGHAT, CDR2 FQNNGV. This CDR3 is CASSSLAGVTDTQYF. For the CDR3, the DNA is TGTGCCAGCAGCTCCCTAGCGGGAGTAACAGATACGCAGTATTTT.

The CDR3 DNA is TGTGCCAGCAGCCGACAGGATCACTCTGGAAACACCATATATTTT. Protein sequence: CASSRQDHSGNTIYF. The V and J genes are TRBV2 and TRBJ1-3; possible D gene TRBD1, 6 bases. Trimming took off 6 bases at V and 0 bases at J, with 12 bases between the two ends. Germline loops: CDR1 SNHLY, CDR2 FYNNEI. The CDR3 contains 15 residues.

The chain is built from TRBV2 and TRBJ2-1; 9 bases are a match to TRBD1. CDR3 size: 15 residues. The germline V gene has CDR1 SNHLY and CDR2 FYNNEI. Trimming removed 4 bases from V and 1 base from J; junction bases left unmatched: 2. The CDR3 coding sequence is TGTGCCAGCAGTGGGACAGGGGTATCCTACAATGAGCAGTTCTTC. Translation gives CASSGTGVSYNEQFF.

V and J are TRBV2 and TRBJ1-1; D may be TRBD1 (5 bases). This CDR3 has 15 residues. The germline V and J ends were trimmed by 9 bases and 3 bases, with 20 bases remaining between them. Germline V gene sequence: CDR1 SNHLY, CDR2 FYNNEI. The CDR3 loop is CARDRWGTGDTEAFF. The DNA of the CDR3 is TGTGCCAGAGACCGTTGGGGGACTGGGGACACTGAAGCTTTCTTT.

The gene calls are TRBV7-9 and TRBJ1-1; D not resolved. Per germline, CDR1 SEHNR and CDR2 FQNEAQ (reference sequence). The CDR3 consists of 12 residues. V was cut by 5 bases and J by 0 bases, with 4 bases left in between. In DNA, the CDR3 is TGTGCCAGCAGCCTTATGAACACTGAAGCTTTCTTT. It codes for CASSLMNTEAFF. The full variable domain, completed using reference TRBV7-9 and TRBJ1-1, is DTGVSQNPRHKITKRGQNVTFRCDPISEHNRLYWYRQTLGQGPEFLTYFQNEAQLEKSRLLSDRFSAERPKGSFSTLEIQRTEQGDSAMYLCASSLMNTEAFFGQGTRLTVV.

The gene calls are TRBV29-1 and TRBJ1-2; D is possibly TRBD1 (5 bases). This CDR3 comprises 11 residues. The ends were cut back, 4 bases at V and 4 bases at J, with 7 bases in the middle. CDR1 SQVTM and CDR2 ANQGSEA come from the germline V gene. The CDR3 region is CSVGGVYGYTF. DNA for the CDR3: TGCAGCGTTGGGGGGGTCTATGGCTACACCTTC.

This CDR3 is CAWMRGAGGTEAFF. CDR3 sequence (DNA): TGTGCCTGGATGCGCGGGGCCGGTGGCACTGAAGCTTTCTTT. The chain uses TRBV30 and TRBJ1-1, with a possible D match to TRBD1 (5 bases). This CDR3 has 14 amino acids. The germline V and J ends were trimmed by 4 bases and 4 bases, with 16 bases remaining between them. CDR1 is GTSNPN and CDR2 is SVGIG in the germline V gene (reference sequence).

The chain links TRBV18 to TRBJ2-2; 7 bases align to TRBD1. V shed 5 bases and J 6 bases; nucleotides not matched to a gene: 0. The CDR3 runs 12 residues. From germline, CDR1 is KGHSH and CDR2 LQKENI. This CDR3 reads CASSDRAGELFF. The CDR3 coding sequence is TGTGCCAGCTCAGACAGGGCCGGGGAGCTGTTTTTT.

The CDR3 region is CASSQRLPGANVLTF. Here the CDR3 DNA reads TGTGCCAGCAGCCAGAGGCTGCCTGGGGCCAACGTCCTGACTTTC. This rearrangement joins TRBV3-1 (or the pseudogene TRBV3-2) to TRBJ2-6; D remains ambiguous. Germline V CDR1 and CDR2: LGHDT, YNNKEL (reference sequence). CDR3 length: 15 residues. The germline V and J ends were trimmed by 3 bases and 2 bases, with 8 bases remaining between them.